This record looks at one T cell receptor beta chain sequence and its context. Its specific antigen is unknown. Per-base quality was not reported, and no clone a single base away is much larger than it. TCR CDR3 regions were amplified from genomic DNA by multiplex PCR using the deep immunoSEQ assay. Extracted genomic DNA from each cell subset was spread evenly across all wells of several immunoSEQ 96-well plates, with each plate serving as a replicate. For sorted subsets, about 220 ng of genomic DNA, equivalent to 25,000 to 35,000 T cell genomes, went into each replicate PCR. Purified libraries were quantified with a Qubit 3.0 fluorometer, sized on a Bioanalyzer 2100, and re-quantified with the KAPA Library Quantification kit. Every immunoSEQ 96-well plate was sequenced on a dedicated single-read 150-cycle Illumina NextSeq 550 flow cell. Per the authors' processing: Because the immunoSEQ output included only junctional sequences and no quality scores, the filtering could not be the same as the filtering used for full-length reads. Sequences were annotated with PyIR, a Python wrapper for IgBLAST v1.9, and V/J genes and CDR3 were assigned using IMGT germline references. Reads were filtered out if the reads had weak V/J assignments (E-value above 1e-6), no CDR3, stop codons, out-of-frame junctions, or ambiguous translated residues. A V3J clonotype was defined by an identical inferred V gene, J gene, and CDR3 amino acid sequence. Percentage overlap between repertoires was calculated by dividing the number of shared unique clonotypes by the size of the smaller repertoire. Repertoire richness was assessed with RTK rarefaction, the Chao1 estimator, and Recon v2.1 estimates of unobserved clonotypes. OLGA was used to compute generation probabilities for all TCRbeta clonotypes that the gDNA method yielded from several donors. Imported from immuneACCESS, the table was reduced by TCRdb to in-frame sequences with V and J called. These copies leave out some clones; in studies compared against another copy, an unresolved V gene accounts for under half, and the cause of the remainder is not known. For V, J and clone size, that table is used; D and trimming come from the DNA. Recorded for this sample are about 1.1 million clones; approximately 80% of them occurred a single time. Jointly, the top ten make up about 0.94% of the sample.

This sample is part of a study of shared clonotypes between healthy human individuals (dated by TCRdb to 2018 to 2020). With respect to the entire study: A few men and a couple of women, aged 18 to 49 years, made up the cohort. For each donor, CD4 naive and CD4 memory were each given three plates, CD8 naive was given two plates, and CD8 memory was given one plate. To estimate repertoire size and how much clonotypes are shared between individuals, the study performed deep sequencing of blood TCR repertoires from a few healthy adults. To increase sequencing depth and limit assay-specific biases, different laboratories used diverse techniques to prepare libraries and sequence TCR repertoires. Per donor, leukapheresis produced somewhere between about 0.94 and 8.9 billion PBMCs. What the research found in general, with its limitations: Compared with non-shared clonotypes, the clonotypes found in all four sorted-subset donors had higher generation probabilities. Even with the large sequencing depth, rarefaction of the sorted-subset datasets indicated that sequencing was incomplete. Based on pairwise subsampling, the degree of clonotype sharing among donors was expected to be affected by sequencing depth. When several donors were compared, the shared fraction of clonotypes was approximately 5% for naive CD4, about 4% for naive CD8, 2.3% for memory CD4, and approximately 0.4% for memory CD8. Sampling was restricted to blood, and TCR repertoires in tissue are likely to differ from TCR repertoires in blood. Naive subsets generally had larger estimated clonotype richness than memory subsets. The genetic and exposure-history diversity represented was limited by the small number of donors.

Based on the germline V gene, the CDR1 and CDR2 sequences are SGDLS and YYNGEE. Trimming removed 2 bases from V and 0 bases from J, leaving 9 bases between the germline ends. Spanning cysteine to phenylalanine, the CDR3 consists of 15 amino acids. The sequence is cut down to CDR3 DNA, 45 bases in frame from base 1. The donors were healthy, HIV-negative adults who had no recently reported acute infections or vaccinations. Every donor was a Caucasian adult living in Nashville, Tennessee, USA. CD4+ T cells were enriched by magnetic negative selection, after which naive cells were positively selected on CD45RA and the negative fraction was taken as the memory subset. After blood collection by leukapheresis, PBMCs were isolated using Ficoll-Histopaque density gradient centrifugation and then cryopreserved in the vapor phase of liquid nitrogen. Analytical flow cytometry was used to check the purity and quantity of each magnetically sorted T cell population. Genomic DNA was isolated from each sorted fraction and quantified by UV absorbance on a Nanodrop 2000c.

The rearrangement combines TRBV9 with TRBJ1-3, with an unclear D gene assignment. Sequenced input: memory CD4+ T cells from PBMCs. Per the publication, the cell subset or site label means: CD45RA-negative fraction. The source is a man younger than 35 in good health. Some clones in this sample may be carry-over from other donors' samples. The DNA is as follows: TGTGCCAGCAGCGTCGGCAGCAGCTCTGGAAACACCATATATTTT. Its product reads: CASSVGSSSGNTIYF.